This T cell receptor (beta chain) was identified during a study of early T cells in non-severe SARS-CoV-2 infection. Overall study: Bulk RNA taken from unsorted whole blood was sequenced, leaving chains unpaired.

TCRdb reprocessed the 5' RACE reads via MiXCR and lists one record per CDR3 protein. The sample has 65,000 to 95,000 distinct CDR3 sequences; 7.5% to 10% are singletons. This clonotype was detected a few times. This receptor was identified in an adult who was a healthcare worker with PCR-confirmed SARS-CoV-2 infection or an uninfected control (not recorded which). Specimen: whole blood.

The CDR3 is CASSVTDNEQFF. The CDR3 region has the DNA TGTGCCAGCAGCGTCACCGACAATGAGCAGTTCTTC. The chain employs TRBV9 and TRBJ2-1; D gene uncertain. The CDR3 extends over 12 amino acids. Germline assignment: CDR1 SGDLS and CDR2 YYNGEE. V was trimmed by 2 bases and J by 5 bases, leaving 5 bases between them.